This TCR beta chain comes out of a study of blood T cells in healthy people across ages. Primers used in a second PCR of roughly 6 to 12 cycles were a sample-barcoded 5' primer and a J-beta primer mix. One entry per CDR3 protein, called by TCRdb with MiXCR from the 5' RACE reads. The table records about 1.8 million distinct CDR3 sequences, around 48% of them present only once. The CDR3 runs to 16 residues. V lost 1 base and J lost 4, with 14 bases in between. Germline V gene sequence: CDR1 SNHLY, CDR2 FYNNEI. Each sample gave at least 6.5 million isolated PBMCs. The clonotype comes from a woman in her thirties or forties in good health. The gene calls are TRBV2 and TRBJ2-1, with a tentative D call TRBD2 (6 bases). Material: blood. Here the CDR3 reads CASSEGRGLIYNEQFF. CDR3 in DNA: TGTGCCAGCAGTGAAGGGCGGGGCCTTATTTACAATGAGCAGTTCTTC.